These 25 T cell receptor beta chains were all obtained from the same sample, sequenced in a study of identical twins (dated by TCRdb to 2015 to 2016). The library was obtained by 5' RACE. For sequencing, an Illumina HiSeq 2000 was employed. TCRdb trimmed the raw reads at Q25, called clones with MiXCR and kept productive beta chains. For every CDR3 protein sequence, its rows merge into one entry that carries the most common genes and DNA. Here the sample has approximately 500,000 distinct CDR3 sequences; roughly 24% occur a single time. The ten most abundant clones make up 2.9% of the sample. These data also formed part of another study, on T cells expressing NK-cell markers.

Sequenced input: CD4+ T cells sorted from blood. These TCRs come from a woman aged 18-30 years in good health.

This clonotype was recorded a few times. This chain uses TRBV3-1 with TRBJ2-7; a weak D match, TRBD2 (5 bases). Germline V gene lookup returns CDR1 LGHDT and CDR2 YNNKEL (reference sequence). The CDR3 has 13 residues. The V end was cut by 3 bases, the J end by 4 bases, with 10 bases between. The chain's CDR3 is CASSHRTGYEQYF. The CDR3 nucleotides are TGTGCCAGCAGCCATCGGACGGGGTACGAGCAGTACTTC.

This chain joins TRBV5-1 and TRBJ2-5, with D perhaps TRBD1 (5 bases). The length of the CDR3 is 15 residues. V was cut by 1 base and J by 2 bases, with 12 bases left in between. In germline, CDR1 is SGHRS, CDR2 YFSETQ. The CDR3 spells CASSLYRRDQETQYF. In DNA form, the CDR3 reads TGCGCCAGCAGCTTGTATCGCAGGGATCAAGAGACCCAGTACTTC.

The J gene is TRBJ1-1, the V gene TRBV4-2; tentative D call: TRBD1 (5 bases). The length of the CDR3 is 13 residues. Germline V lookup: CDR1 LGHNA, CDR2 YNFKEQ. The ends were cut back, 0 bases at V and 11 bases at J, with 13 bases in the middle. The CDR3 loop is CASSQDRDSRAFF. In DNA form, the CDR3 reads TGTGCCAGCAGCCAAGACAGGGATTCTCGGGCTTTCTTT.

J is TRBJ2-6 and V is TRBV3-1; D assignment may be TRBD1 or TRBD2 (5 bases each). This CDR3 is 19 amino acids long. V lost 4 bases, J lost 0 bases, and 19 bases lay in between. CDR1 and CDR2 (germline): LGHDT, YNNKEL (reference sequence). In nucleotides, the CDR3 is TGTGCCAGCAGCCCCCCCGGAATGGGGGTAGGCTCTGGGGCCAACGTCCTGACTTTC. Translation: CASSPPGMGVGSGANVLTF.

This rearrangement joins TRBV19 to TRBJ2-1; possibly TRBD2 for D (5 bases). Trimming took 7 bases from V and 0 from J, leaving 13 bases between them. Germline V gene lookup returns CDR1 LNHDA and CDR2 SQIVND (reference sequence). The CDR3 has 15 amino acids. The CDR3 loop reads CASTKEGISYNEQFF. The CDR3 DNA reads TGTGCCAGTACAAAAGAGGGAATCTCCTACAATGAGCAGTTCTTC.

This clonotype came up many times. The chain has TRBV5-1 and TRBJ2-2, with 11 bases aligning to TRBD2. Germline-derived CDR1 and CDR2 are SGHRS and YFSETQ. V dropped 4 bases and J dropped 5; count of bases not matched to a gene: 4. This CDR3 comprises 15 residues. CDR3 loop: CASSLTSGNTGELFF. CDR3 DNA sequence: TGCGCCAGCAGCCTGACTAGCGGGAATACCGGGGAGCTGTTTTTT.

This clonotype was counted at least ten times. J is TRBJ1-1 and V is TRBV7-2; no clear D. The V end was cut by 0 bases, the J end by 1 base, with 3 bases between. CDR3 size: 13 residues. CDR1 and CDR2 (germline): SGHTA, FQGNSA. The CDR3 DNA sequence: TGTGCCAGCAGCTTAGCCAGGAACACTGAAGCTTTCTTT. It codes for CASSLARNTEAFF.

This clonotype was found many times. A read error may produce the germline difference seen at one junction end. The chain carries TRBV5-1 and TRBJ2-2, with TRBD1 as a possible D gene (5 bases). The germline V gene has CDR1 SGHRS and CDR2 YFSETQ. The length of the CDR3 is 13 residues. The chain's CDR3 is CASSSTGAGELFF. In DNA, the CDR3 is TGTGCCAGCAGTTCCACAGGTGCCGGGGAGCTGTTTTTT.

The CDR3 coding sequence is TGCGCCAGCAGTGGCAGTGCGTGGGCCAAAAACATTCAGTACTTC. Translating gives CASSGSAWAKNIQYF. The genes are TRBV10-1 and TRBJ2-4; the D is unclear. V lost 4 bases and J 1 base, leaving 11 bases between the germline ends. The germline V gene has CDR1 WNHNN and CDR2 SYGVQD (reference sequence). The length of the CDR3 is 15 residues.

The V call is TRBV9, the J call TRBJ2-1; 12 bases map to TRBD2. CDR1 is SGDLS, CDR2 YYNGEE, per germline. The CDR3 has 12 residues. J gave up 13 bases and V 3 bases, and 2 bases lay outside the gene matches. The chain's CDR3 is CASSASGRVQFF. The CDR3, as DNA: TGTGCCAGCAGCGCTAGCGGGAGGGTACAGTTCTTC.

The chain combines TRBV11-3 with TRBJ2-1; 7 bases are a match to TRBD2. V gave up 5 bases and J gave up 10 bases; unmatched junction bases: 17. The CDR3 loop spans 16 amino acids. Germline V gene lookup returns CDR1 SGHNT and CDR2 YENEEA. The CDR3 coding sequence is TGTGCCAGCAGCCACCGCAGCAGCGGGGCTCTCGAGGAGCAGTTCTTC. This sequence encodes CASSHRSSGALEEQFF.

V and J are TRBV15 and TRBJ2-5; TRBD1 agrees at 8 bases. V shed 2 bases and J 1 base; nucleotides not matched to a gene: 9. The CDR3 has 17 residues. Germline CDR1 and CDR2: LNHNV and YYDKDF (reference sequence). The CDR3 DNA reads as TGTGCCACCAGCAGATTTACGGGGACAGGAGTCCAAGAGACCCAGTACTTC. It translates to CATSRFTGTGVQETQYF.

This clonotype was seen only a few times. The J gene is TRBJ1-1, the V gene TRBV6-5, with 9 nucleotides matching TRBD1. The CDR3 spans 12 residues. CDR1 is MNHEY and CDR2 is SVGAGI in the germline V gene. Germline trimming cut 7 bases from V and 10 bases from J; bases unmatched to any gene: 7. CDR3 DNA: TGTGCCAGCAATAACAGGGGGCCAGGAGCTTTCTTT. Its protein product is CASNNRGPGAFF.

The V and J genes are TRBV7-2 and TRBJ2-7; D may be TRBD1 or TRBD2 (5 bases each). Germline loops: CDR1 SGHTA, CDR2 FQGNSA. The CDR3 loop spans 15 amino acids. The V gene lost 5 bases and the J gene lost 1 base, with 15 bases spanning the gap. The CDR3 region has the DNA TGTGCCAGCAGCAGGCAGACGGGACCTTCCTACGAGCAGTACTTC. Translated: CASSRQTGPSYEQYF.

The chain carries TRBV6-5 and TRBJ2-5; 13 bases are shared with TRBD2. Trimming cost V 8 bases and J 3 bases; bases outside gene matches: 6. The CDR3 totals 15 residues. The germline V gene encodes CDR1 MNHEY and CDR2 SVGAGI. The CDR3 nucleotides are TGTGCCAGCTCTTACGGACTAGCGGGAGAAGAGACCCAGTACTTC. It encodes CASSYGLAGEETQYF.

This clonotype was detected once. The rearrangement joins TRBV20-1 to TRBJ1-1; a weak D match, TRBD1 (6 bases). This CDR3 region has 12 residues. The V gene lost 4 bases and the J gene lost 5 bases, with 11 bases spanning the gap. From germline, CDR1 is DFQATT and CDR2 SNEGSKA (reference sequence). Here the CDR3 DNA reads TGCAGTGCTAACAGGGAAGGTACTGAAGCTTTCTTT. Its protein product is CSANREGTEAFF.

The sample holds one count of this clonotype. The V call is TRBV7-2, the J call TRBJ2-5; D is possibly TRBD1 (6 bases). CDR1 and CDR2 from the germline V gene are SGHTA and FQGNSA. Between the trimmed V and J ends, which lost 5 bases and 4 bases, there was a span of 17 bases. This CDR3 comprises 15 residues. CDR3 loop: CASSRGGAGSETQYF. The CDR3 nucleotides read TGTGCCAGCAGCCGAGGGGGTGCGGGTTCAGAGACCCAGTACTTC.

This chain uses TRBV7-9 with TRBJ1-1; 7 positions match TRBD1. There are 11 residues in the CDR3. Per germline, CDR1 SEHNR and CDR2 FQNEAQ (reference sequence). The junction had 1 base not matched to a gene; V was cut back by 3 bases and J by 9 bases. The CDR3 reads CASSLGQKAFF. In nucleotides, the CDR3 is TGTGCCAGCAGCTTGGGACAGAAAGCTTTCTTT.

The chain joins TRBV6-1 to TRBJ2-2; tentative D call: TRBD1 (5 bases). The CDR3 spans 14 residues. From germline, CDR1 is MNHNS and CDR2 SASEGT. Trimming pared 3 bases from V and 3 bases from J, leaving 8 bases between. The CDR3 region is CASSDPRDTGELFF. CDR3 sequence (DNA): TGTGCCAGCAGTGACCCCAGGGACACCGGGGAGCTGTTTTTT.

This clonotype has just a few counts. This rearrangement joins TRBV6-6 to TRBJ2-1; D may be TRBD1 or TRBD2 (5 bases each). The CDR3 loop spans 12 amino acids. V was clipped by 9 bases and J by 9 bases, with 15 bases between them. Germline-derived CDR1 and CDR2 are MNHNY and SVGAGI (reference sequence). The CDR3 here is CASGMGTGEQFF. The CDR3, as DNA: TGTGCCAGTGGAATGGGGACGGGTGAGCAGTTCTTC.

The chain is built from TRBV5-1 and TRBJ2-7; D assignment may be TRBD1 or TRBD2 (6 bases each). This CDR3 has 18 amino acids. The germline gives CDR1 SGHRS, CDR2 YFSETQ. V shed 0 bases and J shed 6 bases, with 25 bases lying between them. CDR3 sequence reads: CASSLGGGIGGLLREQYF. The CDR3 DNA reads as TGCGCCAGCAGCTTGGGAGGGGGGATCGGAGGCCTTCTACGCGAGCAGTACTTC. Looking up the rest from reference TRBV5-1 and TRBJ2-7 gives the full variable domain: KAGVTQTPRYLIKTRGQQVTLSCSPISGHRSVSWYQQTPGQGLQFLFEYFSETQRNKGNFPGRFSGRQFSNSRSEMNVSTLELGDSALYLCASSLGGGIGGLLREQYFGPGTRLTVT.

V is TRBV20-1 and J is TRBJ2-5; 8 bases fit TRBD2. CDR3 length: 15 residues. The V and J ends lost 0 bases and 5 bases, in that order; junction bases with no gene match: 8. The V gene's germline CDR1 is DFQATT and CDR2 SNEGSKA (reference sequence). The CDR3 DNA is TGCAGTGCTAGAGATTCCGGGACTAGTCGGGAGACCCAGTACTTC. Its translation: CSARDSGTSRETQYF.

The CDR3 spells CASSERGMASTEAFF. CDR3 bases: TGTGCCAGCAGTGAACGGGGAATGGCTTCGACTGAAGCTTTCTTT. The rearrangement uses TRBV2 and TRBJ1-1; D is uncertain. The CDR3 runs 15 residues. V lost 2 bases, J lost 5 bases, and 15 bases lay in between. Looked up from germline, CDR1 is SNHLY and CDR2 is FYNNEI.

There are many counts of this clonotype. J is TRBJ2-1 and V is TRBV7-9; 7 bases match TRBD2. The CDR3 contains 17 residues. CDR1 and CDR2 (germline): SEHNR, FQNEAQ (reference sequence). The trim removed 2 bases at V and 0 bases at J, leaving 7 bases unmatched. CDR3 sequence: CASSLQRGGVSYNEQFF. The CDR3 bases are TGTGCCAGCAGCTTACAGCGGGGAGGGGTCTCCTACAATGAGCAGTTCTTC.

The chain employs TRBV20-1 and TRBJ2-3; no reliable D call. The germline gives CDR1 DFQATT, CDR2 SNEGSKA (reference sequence). V was clipped by 6 bases and J by 4 bases, with 14 bases between them. CDR3 length: 13 amino acids. The CDR3 DNA sequence: TGCAGTGCGCGGCACATCTTGCCAGATACGCAGTATTTT. The encoded protein is CSARHILPDTQYF.